Shown below are 31 T cell receptor beta chains from a single sample sequenced in a study of blood T cell repertoires in COVID-19. The protocol was immunoSEQ multiplex PCR, while the TCRdb copy is restricted to in-frame clones and leaves out a portion. Of about 87,000 clones detected, around three quarters appear once; the ten largest clones hold roughly 4.2%. The sequenced material came from peripheral blood. The receptors were gathered from a woman between 50 and 59 years old with acute or convalescent COVID-19.

V is TRBV6-5 and J is TRBJ2-4; the match to TRBD1 covers 9 bases. Trimming cost V 2 bases and J 1 base; bases outside gene matches: 3. Germline CDR1 is MNHEY and CDR2 is SVGAGI. CDR3 size: 16 residues. The CDR3 nucleotides are TGTGCCAGCAGTTACGGGGGACAGGGTGCCAAAAACATTCAGTACTTC. Amino acids: CASSYGGQGAKNIQYF.

This clone occurred a few times. The V call is TRBV3-1 (or the pseudogene TRBV3-2), the J call TRBJ1-2; unclear D gene. This CDR3 has 16 amino acids. V was trimmed by 4 bases and J by 0 bases, leaving 15 bases between them. Germline CDR1 is LGHDT and CDR2 is YNNKEL (reference sequence). This CDR3 reads CASSPGSTVTNYGYTF. The CDR3 nucleotides are TGTGCCAGCAGCCCCGGGTCGACGGTAACTAACTATGGCTACACCTTC.

The gene calls are TRBV18 and TRBJ2-7; TRBD1 matches 7 bases. The V segment lost 3 bases and the J segment 3 bases; nucleotides outside the gene matches: 5. The CDR3 is 14 residues long. Germline CDR1 KGHSH, CDR2 LQKENI. The CDR3 DNA reads as TGTGCCAGCTCACCGCGGACAGGCGGCTACGAGCAGTACTTC. This gives the protein CASSPRTGGYEQYF.

The V call is TRBV6-2 or TRBV6-3, the J call TRBJ2-4; 11 positions match TRBD2. The CDR3 is 14 residues long. J gave up 8 bases and V 5 bases, and 5 bases lay outside the gene matches. Germline V gene sequence: CDR1 MNHEY, CDR2 SVGEGT. This CDR3 is CASSRLAGSDIQYF. The DNA for the CDR3 is TGTGCCAGCAGTCGACTAGCGGGAAGCGACATTCAGTACTTC.

This chain uses TRBV14 with TRBJ1-6; TRBD1 matches 10 bases. The CDR3 extends over 14 amino acids. Per germline, CDR1 SGHDN and CDR2 FVKESK. The V gene end was trimmed by 4 bases and the J gene end by 10 bases; junction bases not matched to a gene: 4. Written as DNA, the CDR3 is TGTGCCAGCAGCCTGGGACAGGGGAGATCACCCCTCCACTTT. Its translation: CASSLGQGRSPLHF.

The chain employs TRBV28 and TRBJ1-5, with 8 positions matching TRBD1. This CDR3 region has 13 residues. V was pared by 7 bases and J by 2 bases, with 1 base of the junction left unmatched. Germline values: CDR1 MDHEN, CDR2 SYDVKM. This chain's CDR3 is CASKTGGNQPQHF. The CDR3 nucleotides read TGTGCCAGCAAGACAGGGGGCAATCAGCCCCAGCATTTT.

This sequence joins TRBV9 and TRBJ2-7, with no clear D. CDR3 size: 13 residues. The germline V gene encodes CDR1 SGDLS and CDR2 YYNGEE. V lost 1 base and J 6 bases, leaving 11 bases between the germline ends. Here the CDR3 DNA reads TGTGCCAGCAGCGTATCCGACATCTCCGAGCAGTACTTC. Translating gives CASSVSDISEQYF. Using reference TRBV9 and TRBJ2-7 for the parts outside the CDR3, the full variable domain is DSGVTQTPKHLITATGQRVTLRCSPRSGDLSVYWYQQSLDQGLQFLIQYYNGEERAKGNILERFSAQQFPDLHSELNLSSLELGDSALYFCASSVSDISEQYFGPGTRLTVT.

The chain is built from TRBV4-2 and TRBJ1-4; tentatively, D is TRBD1 (5 bases). Trimming shortened V by 0 bases and J by 8 bases, and 13 bases separated the two germline ends. Germline V gives CDR1 LGHNA, CDR2 YNFKEQ. The CDR3 length is 15 residues. This chain's CDR3 is CASSQEGPGNEKLFF. DNA for the CDR3: TGTGCCAGCAGCCAAGAGGGGCCAGGAAACGAAAAACTGTTTTTT.

This clone was seen only a few times. This chain links TRBV28 with TRBJ2-5, with TRBD1 identical over 8 bases. V lost 7 bases, J lost 1 base, and 5 bases stayed unmatched. Germline V gene lookup returns CDR1 MDHEN and CDR2 SYDVKM. CDR3 size: 14 residues. CDR3 bases: TGTGCCAGCACCGGACAGGGCCCCCAAGAGACCCAGTACTTC. Translation gives CASTGQGPQETQYF.

With respect to this clone: One end of the junction varies from germline; a read error may be responsible. CDR3 DNA: TGTGCCAGCAGTTTAAGGCCCACGACAGGGACGATTTTT. Translated, it gives CASSLRPTTGTIF. This sequence joins TRBV28 and TRBJ1-4, with 7 bases identical to TRBD1. This CDR3 is built from 13 residues. CDR1 and CDR2 from the germline V gene are MDHEN and SYDVKM.

The chain employs TRBV28 and TRBJ2-5; D gene ambiguous. Germline-derived CDR1 and CDR2 are MDHEN and SYDVKM. CDR3 length: 10 amino acids. V was trimmed by 6 bases and J by 5 bases, leaving 4 bases between them. CDR3 protein: CASRRETQYF. In nucleotides, the CDR3 is TGTGCCAGCAGACGGGAGACCCAGTACTTC.

The rearrangement joins TRBV6-5 to TRBJ2-4; the D is unclear. V shed 8 bases and J shed 0 bases, with 8 bases lying between them. The CDR3 contains 13 residues. Germline assignment: CDR1 MNHEY and CDR2 SVGAGI. For the CDR3, the DNA is TGTGCCAGCTTTGAGATAGCCAAAAACATTCAGTACTTC. Its translation: CASFEIAKNIQYF.

The chain is built from TRBV28 and TRBJ1-1, with D possibly TRBD1 on 6 matching bases. The germline V gene encodes CDR1 MDHEN and CDR2 SYDVKM. The ends were cut back, 1 base at V and 3 bases at J, with 12 bases in the middle. This CDR3 is built from 15 residues. The CDR3 DNA sequence: TGTGCCAGCAGTTTATTACAGGGAGGGGACACTGAAGCTTTCTTT. Amino acid sequence: CASSLLQGGDTEAFF.

The chain joins TRBV5-1 to TRBJ2-1; D is uncertain. Germline values: CDR1 SGHRS, CDR2 YFSETQ. Trimming took 0 bases from V and 3 from J, leaving 13 bases between them. The CDR3 length is 16 residues. CDR3 protein: CASSLEWAGFYNEQFF. CDR3 bases: TGCGCCAGCAGCTTGGAATGGGCAGGTTTCTACAATGAGCAGTTCTTC. Looking up the rest from reference TRBV5-1 and TRBJ2-1 gives the full variable domain: KAGVTQTPRYLIKTRGQQVTLSCSPISGHRSVSWYQQTPGQGLQFLFEYFSETQRNKGNFPGRFSGRQFSNSRSEMNVSTLELGDSALYLCASSLEWAGFYNEQFFGPGTRLTVL.

This clone was counted a few times. V is TRBV3-1 (or the pseudogene TRBV3-2) and J is TRBJ1-1; no firm D call. The CDR3 loop spans 12 amino acids. CDR1 and CDR2 from the germline V gene are LGHDT and YNNKEL (reference sequence). Trimming stripped 4 bases from V and 0 bases from J, with 3 bases between. The CDR3: CASSLLNTEAFF. CDR3 nucleotides: TGTGCCAGCAGCCTATTGAACACTGAAGCTTTCTTT.

The CDR3 loop reads CASRGSFWTSGSTDTQYF. The CDR3 bases are TGTGCCAGCAGGGGCTCCTTCTGGACTAGCGGTAGCACAGATACGCAGTATTTT. The V and J genes are TRBV2 and TRBJ2-3; 10 nucleotides match TRBD2. CDR3 length equals 18 residues. V lost 6 bases to trimming and J lost 0 bases; unmatched junction nucleotides: 12. CDR1 SNHLY and CDR2 FYNNEI come from the germline V gene.

This chain links TRBV24-1 with TRBJ1-2; TRBD1 agrees at 7 bases. The CDR3 loop spans 13 amino acids. J gave up 5 bases and V 3 bases, and 2 bases lay outside the gene matches. Germline V gives CDR1 KGHDR, CDR2 SFDVKD. CDR3 nucleotides: TGTGCCACCAGTGATCGGACAGGATATGGCTACACCTTC. Translating it yields CATSDRTGYGYTF.

V gene TRBV3-1 (or the pseudogene TRBV3-2) combines with J gene TRBJ1-1; D remains ambiguous. The CDR3 spans 13 residues. V shed 8 bases and J shed 5 bases, with 15 bases lying between them. In germline, CDR1 is LGHDT, CDR2 YNNKEL (reference sequence). In DNA form, the CDR3 reads TGTGCCAGCTCCGCGGGGAGAGGGACTGAAGCTTTCTTT. It specifies CASSAGRGTEAFF.

This rearrangement joins TRBV19 to TRBJ2-5; 10 bases fit TRBD1. V lost 5 bases to trimming and J lost 5 bases; unmatched junction nucleotides: 11. This CDR3 is 16 amino acids long. CDR1 is LNHDA and CDR2 is SQIVND in the germline V gene (reference sequence). The CDR3 DNA sequence: TGTGCCAGTAGTCCACGACAGGGGGCGCCTTCGGAGACCCAGTACTTC. Protein sequence: CASSPRQGAPSETQYF.

The chain uses TRBV5-5 and TRBJ1-6; D unresolved. Deletions cut 2 bases from V and 10 bases from J, with 19 bases between. This CDR3 contains 16 residues. Germline CDR1 reads SGHKS; CDR2 reads YYEKEE (reference sequence). The CDR3 loop reads CASSFGGSLFGSPLHF. In DNA form, the CDR3 reads TGTGCCAGCAGCTTCGGCGGGTCATTGTTTGGATCACCCCTCCACTTT.

The chain recombines TRBV19 with TRBJ2-6; the D is unclear. The CDR3 has 13 amino acids. Germline V CDR1 and CDR2: LNHDA, SQIVND (reference sequence). Trimming left V 3 bases short and J 4 bases short, with 4 bases between. The CDR3 DNA reads TGTGCCAGTAGTATTGGCGGGGCCAACGTCCTGACTTTC. This gives the protein CASSIGGANVLTF.

Only one count was recorded for this clone. This chain connects TRBV5-4 to TRBJ2-5; TRBD1 agrees at 8 bases. The CDR3 covers 16 residues. Unmatched junction bases numbered 9, after V lost 4 bases and J lost 1 base. CDR1 is SGHNT and CDR2 is YYREEE in the germline V gene (reference sequence). For the CDR3, the DNA is TGTGCCAGCAGCCCTCGGACAGGGTCGGGCCAAGAGACCCAGTACTTC. Translation: CASSPRTGSGQETQYF.

This clone was observed a few times. The genes are TRBV5-1 and TRBJ2-2, with 8 nucleotides matching TRBD1. This CDR3 spans 14 amino acids. Losses at the gene ends were 7 bases for V and 2 bases for J; bases not matched to a gene: 4. The V gene's germline CDR1 is SGHRS and CDR2 YFSETQ. The CDR3 is CASQTGDNTGELFF. As DNA, the CDR3 is TGCGCCAGCCAGACAGGGGACAACACCGGGGAGCTGTTTTTT. The whole variable domain, remainder taken from reference TRBV5-1 and TRBJ2-2, is KAGVTQTPRYLIKTRGQQVTLSCSPISGHRSVSWYQQTPGQGLQFLFEYFSETQRNKGNFPGRFSGRQFSNSRSEMNVSTLELGDSALYLCASQTGDNTGELFFGEGSRLTVL.

The V gene is TRBV2, the J gene TRBJ1-1; D possibly corresponds to TRBD1 (5 bases). Looked up from germline, CDR1 is SNHLY and CDR2 is FYNNEI. Trimming shortened V by 7 bases and J by 0 bases, and 15 bases separated the two germline ends. The CDR3 sequence is 15 residues long. CDR3 amino acids: CASKTGGKMNTEAFF. The CDR3 DNA sequence: TGTGCCAGCAAAACAGGCGGCAAGATGAACACTGAAGCTTTCTTT.

The V and J genes are TRBV7-8 and TRBJ2-5; 7 bases agree with TRBD1. The CDR3 loop spans 14 amino acids. The J segment lost 5 bases and the V segment lost 4 bases, leaving 7 bases of the junction unmatched. CDR1 SGHVS and CDR2 FQNEAQ come from the germline V gene. The CDR3 nucleotides are TGTGCCAGCAGCTCCTACAGGGGCAGGGAGACCCAGTACTTC. As protein: CASSSYRGRETQYF.

The chain combines TRBV5-1 with TRBJ1-4; the D gene is possibly TRBD1 (5 bases). Trimming removed 2 bases at V and 0 bases at J, with 8 bases between. The CDR3 is 15 residues long. Germline assignment: CDR1 SGHRS and CDR2 YFSETQ. The CDR3, as DNA: TGCGCCAGCAGCTTACAGGCCGCAACTAATGAAAAACTGTTTTTT. It translates to CASSLQAATNEKLFF.

The chain combines TRBV27 with TRBJ1-6; no definite D call. There are 16 residues in the CDR3. Germline CDR1 MNHEY, CDR2 SMNVEV (reference sequence). Trimming took off 3 bases at V and 0 bases at J, with 9 bases between the two ends. In DNA form, the CDR3 reads TGTGCCAGCAGTTTCTTCCCTATCTCCTATAATTCACCCCTCCACTTT. Amino acids: CASSFFPISYNSPLHF.

The chain is built from TRBV27 and TRBJ2-7, with D uncertain. CDR3 size: 17 residues. V lost 0 bases and J 2 bases, leaving 17 bases between the germline ends. From germline, CDR1 is MNHEY and CDR2 SMNVEV (reference sequence). The CDR3 nucleotides read TGTGCCAGCAGTTTATCGGCGGATACACTCCTTACCTACGAGCAGTACTTC. Its translation: CASSLSADTLLTYEQYF.

The gene calls are TRBV5-8 and TRBJ1-1; perhaps TRBD1 as D (6 bases). This CDR3 spans 18 amino acids. Germline CDR1 SGHTS, CDR2 YDEGEE. V lost 4 bases, J lost 0 bases, and 22 bases lay in between. The CDR3 region is CASSLGGGARRMNTEAFF. CDR3 in DNA: TGTGCCAGCAGCCTGGGCGGGGGGGCGCGGAGAATGAACACTGAAGCTTTCTTT.

The V call is TRBV19, the J call TRBJ1-5; maybe TRBD1 (6 bases). CDR3 length: 15 residues. CDR1 is LNHDA, CDR2 SQIVND, per germline (reference sequence). Trimming took 7 bases from V and 1 from J, leaving 14 bases between them. CDR3: CASTTGGSSNQPQHF. Here the CDR3 DNA reads TGTGCCAGTACCACGGGGGGCTCCAGCAATCAGCCCCAGCATTTT.

The chain carries TRBV28 and TRBJ2-2, with TRBD2 identical over 10 bases. J lost 4 bases, V lost 6 bases, and 5 bases had no gene match. The CDR3 has 15 amino acids. Germline V gene sequence: CDR1 MDHEN, CDR2 SYDVKM. The CDR3 DNA sequence: TGTGCCAGCAGCTCCACTAGCGGGGTCACCGGGGAGCTGTTTTTT. It encodes CASSSTSGVTGELFF.